These 3 T cell receptor beta chains share one sample of origin, sequenced in a study of cytomegalovirus exposure and HLA in healthy donors. The PCR made use of 60 Vbeta and 13 Jbeta primers. Only in-frame clones appear in the TCRdb table, and some are missing; sequencing was by immunoSEQ multiplex PCR. Here the sample spans about 120,000 clones, 76% being singletons. The sample consisted of PBMCs. Receptors were obtained from a woman aged 40 to 50 in good health and CMV-seropositive.

The chain recombines TRBV11-2 with TRBJ2-2, with D possibly being TRBD2 (6 bases). This CDR3 is built from 16 residues. The V gene's germline CDR1 is SGHAT and CDR2 FQNNGV. V was cut by 7 bases and J by 0 bases, with 15 bases left in between. CDR3 bases: TGTGCCAGCACCAAACTCAGCGGGTCGAACACCGGGGAGCTGTTTTTT. This translates into CASTKLSGSNTGELFF.

This chain links TRBV7-2 with TRBJ2-5; 7 bases line up with TRBD2. The junction had 8 bases not matched to a gene; V was cut back by 2 bases and J by 5 bases. The germline gives CDR1 SGHTA, CDR2 FQGNSA. CDR3 length: 15 amino acids. The CDR3 sequence: CASSLSYGRGETQYF. In nucleotides, the CDR3 is TGTGCCAGCAGCTTATCTTATGGGAGGGGTGAGACCCAGTACTTC.

The genes are TRBV11-2 and TRBJ1-1; D is uncertain. The V gene's germline CDR1 is SGHAT and CDR2 FQNNGV. Trimming took off 5 bases at V and 1 base at J, with 11 bases between the two ends. The CDR3 runs 14 residues. The CDR3 DNA follows: TGTGCCAGCAGCAGCAATGGAGGGAACACTGAAGCTTTCTTT. Translation gives CASSSNGGNTEAFF.